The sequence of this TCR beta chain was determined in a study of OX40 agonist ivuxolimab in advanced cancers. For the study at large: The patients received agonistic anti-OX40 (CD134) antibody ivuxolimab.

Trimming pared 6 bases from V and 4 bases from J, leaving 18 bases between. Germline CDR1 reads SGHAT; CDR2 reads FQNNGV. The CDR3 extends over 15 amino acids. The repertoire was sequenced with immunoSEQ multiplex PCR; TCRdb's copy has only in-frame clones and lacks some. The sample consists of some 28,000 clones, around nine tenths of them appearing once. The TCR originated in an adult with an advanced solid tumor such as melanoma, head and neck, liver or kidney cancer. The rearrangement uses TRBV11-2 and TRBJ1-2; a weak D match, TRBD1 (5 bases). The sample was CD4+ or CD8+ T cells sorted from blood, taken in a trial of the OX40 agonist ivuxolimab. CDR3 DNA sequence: TGTGCCAGCAGTCAGATAGACCAGGGCGGCTATGGCTACACCTTC. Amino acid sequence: CASSQIDQGGYGYTF. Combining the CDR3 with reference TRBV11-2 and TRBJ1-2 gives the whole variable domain EAGVAQSPRYKIIEKRQSVAFWCNPISGHATLYWYQQILGQGPKLLIQFQNNGVVDDSQLPKDRFSAERLKGVDSTLKIQPAKLEDSAVYLCASSQIDQGGYGYTFGSGTRLTVV.